This is a list of T cell receptor beta chains from one sample in a study of shared clonotypes between healthy human individuals. Measured with immunoSEQ multiplex PCR; TCRdb has only the in-frame clones, and not every one. The sample has roughly 500,000 clones, roughly 80% seen once. The specimen was PBMCs. The receptors derive from a middle-aged woman in good health. Some clones in this sample may be carry-over from other donors' samples. The CDR3 runs from the conserved cysteine through the conserved F or W. The D gene is left open where the match is weak. Some rows mark clone size as missing; the rest say once, few, many or name a class of expanded clone.

CASSLAQGGNQPQHF TGTGCCAGCAGCTTGGCCCAGGGGGGGAATCAGCCCCAGCATTTT - TRBV5-6 TRBD1 TRBJ1-5
CASSSLGTSGTHTDTQYF TGTGCCAGCAGCTCACTAGGGACTAGCGGGACACACACAGATACGCAGTATTTT - TRBV5-6 TRBD2 TRBJ2-3
CASRNRGPYEQYF TGTGCCAGCAGGAACAGGGGCCCCTACGAGCAGTACTTC few TRBV6-1 TRBD1 TRBJ2-7
CASSLVSGSNQPQHF TGTGCCAGCAGCTTAGTGTCCGGTAGCAATCAGCCCCAGCATTTT few TRBV7-2 - TRBJ1-5
CASSLGLAGGLNEQFF TGTGCCAGCAGTTTGGGGCTAGCGGGAGGTCTCAATGAGCAGTTCTTC - TRBV28 TRBD2 TRBJ2-1
CASSPGSLNEQFF TGTGCCAGCAGCCCAGGGAGTCTGAATGAGCAGTTCTTC few TRBV5-4 - TRBJ2-1
CASSPPSSGSINEQFF TGTGCCAGCAGTCCCCCATCCTCAGGGTCGATAAATGAGCAGTTCTTC - TRBV28 - TRBJ2-1
CAWNPGTGSSYEQYF TGTGCCTGGAACCCCGGGACAGGGAGCTCCTACGAGCAGTACTTC once TRBV30 TRBD1 TRBJ2-7
CASRSGSGTEAFF TGTGCCAGCAGGAGTGGGTCGGGCACTGAAGCTTTCTTT - TRBV6-1 - TRBJ1-1
CASSPGPDYEQYF TGTGCCAGCTCACCAGGTCCAGACTACGAGCAGTACTTC - TRBV18 - TRBJ2-7
CASSTYRGPYNEQFF TGTGCCAGCAGCACTTACAGGGGGCCCTACAATGAGCAGTTCTTC - TRBV5-4 TRBD1 TRBJ2-1
CASSSTGHYGYTF TGTGCCAGCAGCTCGACAGGGCACTATGGCTACACCTTC - TRBV5-6 TRBD1 TRBJ1-2
CASSKSTVVQEGLAGLTTPRELFF TGTGCCAGCAGCAAAAGTACAGTCGTTCAGGAGGGACTAGCGGGTCTCACGACTCCCCGGGAGCTGTTTTTT - TRBV21-1 - TRBJ2-2
CASSFGTSEQFF TGTGCCAGCAGCTTCGGGACATCCGAGCAGTTCTTC - TRBV7-2 - TRBJ2-1
CASSLVLAGDVTDTQYF TGCGCCAGCAGCTTGGTACTAGCGGGAGATGTGACAGATACGCAGTATTTT - TRBV5-1 TRBD2 TRBJ2-3
CASTFSGAQGNTIYF TGTGCCAGCACCTTTTCGGGGGCCCAGGGAAACACCATATATTTT - TRBV5-5 - TRBJ1-3
CASSVGGGGEQYF TGTGCCAGCAGCGTAGGAGGGGGCGGCGAGCAGTACTTC many TRBV9 TRBD1 TRBJ2-7